This is a list of T cell receptor beta chains from one sample in a study of cytomegalovirus exposure and HLA in healthy donors. Clones were sequenced by immunoSEQ multiplex PCR, and TCRdb holds only the in-frame ones, with some missing. Among roughly 130,000 clones listed, around 73% were seen once. The sequencing sample was made of PBMCs. These receptors were collected from a woman between 40 and 55 years old in good health and CMV-seronegative. The CDR3 runs from the conserved cysteine through the conserved F or W. D genes are given only for firm matches. The listing skips clone size in some rows; elsewhere it reads once, few, many or a size class.

j_call	v_call	clone_size	d_call	cdr3_aa	cdr3_nt
TRBJ2-7	TRBV6-1	-	-	CASRSYEQYF	TGTGCCAGCAGGAGCTACGAGCAGTACTTC
TRBJ1-4	TRBV19	-	TRBD1	CASSFRTGANEKLFF	TGTGCCAGTAGTTTTCGGACAGGGGCTAATGAAAAACTGTTTTTT
TRBJ2-1	TRBV28	-	TRBD2	CASSSGAGGPYEQFF	TGTGCCAGCAGTTCAGGAGCGGGGGGGCCCTATGAGCAGTTCTTC
TRBJ1-2	TRBV29-1	few	-	CSVDAGSRYGYTF	TGCAGCGTTGACGCGGGGTCCCGCTATGGCTACACCTTC
TRBJ1-2	TRBV4-1	-	-	CASSQEPQGYGYTF	TGCGCCAGCAGCCAAGAACCACAGGGCTATGGCTACACCTTC
TRBJ1-5	TRBV19	-	-	CASQFRNQPQHF	TGTGCCAGCCAGTTTCGAAATCAGCCCCAGCATTTT
TRBJ1-3	TRBV19	once	TRBD1	CASSTRTGPGSGNTIYF	TGTGCCAGTAGTACAAGGACAGGGCCAGGCTCTGGAAACACCATATATTTT
TRBJ2-5	TRBV7-9	few	TRBD1	CASSLLDRGTQETQYF	TGTGCCAGCAGCTTATTGGACAGGGGGACCCAAGAGACCCAGTACTTC
TRBJ1-6	TRBV18	-	-	CASSPEGRDSPLHF	TGTGCCAGCTCACCAGAAGGGAGGGATTCACCCCTCCACTTT
TRBJ2-7	TRBV6-1	few	-	CASSDMASYEQYF	TGTGCCAGCAGTGATATGGCCTCCTACGAGCAGTACTTC
TRBJ1-4	TRBV10-3	-	TRBD1	CAIRGDRGNEKLFF	TGTGCCATCAGAGGGGACAGGGGAAATGAAAAACTGTTTTTT
TRBJ2-1	TRBV27	many	TRBD1	CASSPGTGGDNEQFF	TGTGCCAGCAGTCCCGGGACAGGGGGGGACAATGAGCAGTTCTTC
TRBJ2-5	TRBV7-8	-	-	CASNWDSETQYF	TGTGCCAGCAATTGGGACTCAGAGACCCAGTACTTC
TRBJ1-1	TRBV18	once	-	CASSPSEENTEAFF	TGTGCCAGCTCACCTTCGGAGGAGAACACTGAAGCTTTCTTT
TRBJ1-3	TRBV7-8	-	TRBD1	CASSRSGQGNTIYF	TGTGCCAGCAGCCGTTCGGGACAGGGAAACACCATATATTTT
TRBJ1-1	TRBV2	-	TRBD1	CASRARGTTEAFF	TGTGCCAGCAGGGCCAGGGGGACTACTGAAGCTTTCTTT
TRBJ1-1	TRBV4-2	few	-	CASSLVGGNSANTEAFF	TGTGCCAGCAGCCTTGTGGGGGGGAATTCAGCGAACACTGAAGCTTTCTTT
TRBJ1-5	TRBV12-5	-	TRBD1	CASGLATWGQGIFSNQPQHF	TGTGCTAGTGGTTTGGCAACTTGGGGACAGGGTATATTCAGCAATCAGCCCCAGCATTTT
TRBJ2-3	TRBV7-9	-	TRBD2	CASSLTGGPSDTQYF	TGTGCCAGCAGCTTAACGGGGGGGCCGTCAGATACGCAGTATTTT
TRBJ2-2	TRBV4-3	few	-	CASSQGAQRLSTGELFF	TGCGCCAGCAGCCAAGGTGCCCAGCGACTCTCCACCGGGGAGCTGTTTTTT
TRBJ2-7	TRBV27	-	-	CASSPIRASYEQYF	TGTGCCAGCAGTCCTATCAGGGCCTCCTACGAGCAGTACTTC
TRBJ2-4	TRBV7-2	-	TRBD2	CASSSISGGAYIQYF	TGTGCCAGCAGCTCAATTAGCGGGGGGGCTTACATTCAGTACTTC
TRBJ2-3	TRBV7-9	-	TRBD2	CASSSGAGGSTDTQYF	TGTGCCAGCAGCTCGGGAGCGGGGGGAAGCACAGATACGCAGTATTTT
TRBJ2-5	TRBV7-9	-	TRBD2	CASSSSGGVETQYF	TGTGCCAGCAGCTCTAGCGGGGGGGTAGAGACCCAGTACTTC
TRBJ2-1	TRBV6-5	-	TRBD1	CASSLGQGDFGEQFF	TGTGCCAGCAGTTTGGGACAGGGGGACTTTGGTGAGCAGTTCTTC
TRBJ1-1	TRBV19	-	-	CASSDNMNTEAFF	TGTGCCAGTAGCGACAACATGAACACTGAAGCTTTCTTT
TRBJ1-1	TRBV19	-	-	CASTMRQAGDPAAFF	TGTGCCAGTACCATGAGGCAGGCAGGGGACCCGGCGGCTTTCTTT
TRBJ1-6	TRBV20-1	-	-	CSARADSPLHF	TGCAGTGCTAGAGCGGATTCACCCCTCCACTTT
TRBJ2-7	TRBV29-1	-	TRBD1	CSVGTGTYEQYF	TGCAGCGTAGGGACAGGGACCTACGAGCAGTACTTC
TRBJ1-6	TRBV7-9	-	-	CASTQSGGGSPLHF	TGTGCCAGCACCCAATCGGGTGGAGGATCACCCCTCCACTTT
TRBJ2-4	TRBV10-1	many	TRBD1	CASSEKRTGLPWPKNIQYF	TGCGCCAGCAGTGAGAAGCGGACAGGGCTCCCTTGGCCAAAAAACATTCAGTACTTC
TRBJ1-4	TRBV6-6	-	-	CASREGANEKLFF	TGTGCCAGCAGAGAGGGGGCTAATGAAAAACTGTTTTTT
TRBJ2-1	TRBV29-1	few	TRBD1	CSVELTGMSSYNEQFF	TGCAGCGTTGAATTGACAGGGATGAGCTCCTACAATGAGCAGTTCTTC
TRBJ1-2	TRBV5-4	once	TRBD1	CASSLPGQGFNYGYTF	TGTGCCAGCAGTTTGCCGGGACAGGGGTTTAACTATGGCTACACCTTC